A single sample gave rise to the 31 T cell receptor beta chains below, sequenced in a study of cytomegalovirus exposure and HLA in healthy donors. Clones were read by immunoSEQ multiplex PCR, and TCRdb kept only the in-frame ones, dropping some. Of about 110,000 clones listed, nearly 97% are singletons. The sample taken for sequencing was PBMCs. All receptors come from a woman between 18 and 29 years old in good health and CMV-seronegative.

This clone was observed a single time. This sequence joins TRBV6-5 and TRBJ1-5, with a possible D match to TRBD1 (6 bases). Germline V gives CDR1 MNHEY, CDR2 SVGAGI. The CDR3 has 14 residues. V lost 5 bases, J lost 5 bases, and 13 bases lay in between. DNA for the CDR3: TGTGCCAGCAGTCAGGACAGTGCCGATCAGCCCCAGCATTTT. It translates to CASSQDSADQPQHF.

CDR3 DNA: TGCGCCAGCAGCTCCGAGGGGACAGGGAACACCGGGGAGCTGTTTTTT. Its translation is CASSSEGTGNTGELFF. The rearrangement links TRBV5-1 to TRBJ2-2; TRBD1 matches at 8 bases. Germline V gives CDR1 SGHRS, CDR2 YFSETQ. V lost 3 bases, J lost 1 base, and 5 bases stayed unmatched. This CDR3 contains 16 residues.

The chain is built from TRBV6-5 and TRBJ2-1; D perhaps matches TRBD2 (6 bases). Germline CDR1 is MNHEY and CDR2 is SVGAGI. This CDR3 has 14 residues. V was trimmed by 6 bases and J by 9 bases, leaving 18 bases between them. The CDR3 loop is CASSPPGGVSEQFF. Here the CDR3 DNA reads TGTGCCAGCAGCCCCCCTGGAGGGGTCAGTGAGCAGTTCTTC.

The chain uses TRBV6-1 and TRBJ1-5; D possibly corresponds to TRBD1 (6 bases). Per the germline V gene, CDR1 is MNHNS and CDR2 is SASEGT. V lost 2 bases to trimming and J lost 3 bases, with 11 bases between them. The CDR3 totals 15 residues. CDR3 bases: TGTGCCAGCAGTGAACTTAGGGGGAACAATCAGCCCCAGCATTTT. It codes for CASSELRGNNQPQHF.

Details on this clone: Other nucleotide sequences in the sample specify the same CDR3. The chain employs TRBV30 and TRBJ1-3, with D possibly TRBD1 on 5 matching bases. The CDR3 runs to 13 residues. Germline loops: CDR1 GTSNPN, CDR2 SVGIG (reference sequence). V was shortened by 2 bases and J by 4 bases, with 9 bases between the two germline ends. The DNA of the CDR3 is TGTGCCTGGAGTTGGACACAGGGAAACACCATATATTTT. The encoded protein is CAWSWTQGNTIYF. Together with reference TRBV30 and TRBJ1-3, the CDR3 gives the full variable domain: SQTIHQWPATLVQPVGSPLSLECTVEGTSNPNLYWYRQAAGRGLQLLFYSVGIGQISSEVPQNLSASRPQDRQFILSSKKLLLSDSGFYLCAWSWTQGNTIYFGEGSWLTVV.

The chain is built from TRBV5-1 and TRBJ1-1; 7 positions agree with TRBD1. Germline V gene data show CDR1 as SGHRS and CDR2 as YFSETQ. The J segment lost 2 bases and the V segment lost 4 bases, leaving 8 bases of the junction unmatched. The CDR3 is made up of 15 amino acids. The CDR3 nucleotides are TGCGCCAGCAGCGTCCTGACAGGGAGTAACACTGAAGCTTTCTTT. Translated: CASSVLTGSNTEAFF.

The genes are TRBV5-6 and TRBJ2-7; 9 bases agree with TRBD1. V gave up 0 bases and J gave up 2 bases; unmatched junction bases: 6. The CDR3 length is 16 residues. Germline V gives CDR1 SGHDT, CDR2 YYEEEE. The CDR3 sequence is CASSLAGTGSTYEQYF. The CDR3 DNA reads as TGTGCCAGCAGCTTGGCCGGGACAGGGAGTACCTACGAGCAGTACTTC.

V usage is TRBV6-4 and J usage is TRBJ1-2, with D possibly matching TRBD1 (5 bases). The CDR3 extends over 15 amino acids. Germline CDR1 and CDR2: MRHNA and SNTAGT. V was clipped by 3 bases and J by 5 bases, with 16 bases between them. Here the CDR3 reads CASSESFGGKYGYTF. DNA for the CDR3: TGTGCCAGCAGTGAATCTTTCGGGGGGAAGTATGGCTACACCTTC.

The DNA for the CDR3 is TGTGCCAGCGGAGTAGCGGGGTATGCGACCGGGGAGCTGTTTTTT. It is translated as CASGVAGYATGELFF. This chain joins TRBV9 and TRBJ2-2; 8 positions agree with TRBD2. This CDR3 has 15 residues. CDR1 SGDLS and CDR2 YYNGEE come from the germline V gene. V shed 7 bases, J shed 5 bases, and the junction held 10 bases outside the gene matches.

The CDR3 sequence: CASSYGGGTEAFF. The CDR3 DNA sequence: TGTGCCAGCAGCTACGGGGGGGGGACTGAAGCTTTCTTT. V usage is TRBV7-9 and J usage is TRBJ1-1, with D perhaps TRBD1 (5 bases). CDR1 is SEHNR and CDR2 is FQNEAQ in the germline V gene (reference sequence). The V end was cut by 4 bases, the J end by 5 bases, with 11 bases between. CDR3 length: 13 residues. Drawing the rest from reference TRBV7-9 and TRBJ1-1, the complete variable domain is DTGVSQNPRHKITKRGQNVTFRCDPISEHNRLYWYRQTLGQGPEFLTYFQNEAQLEKSRLLSDRFSAERPKGSFSTLEIQRTEQGDSAMYLCASSYGGGTEAFFGQGTRLTVV.

This chain joins TRBV28 and TRBJ1-1; 7 bases are shared with TRBD1. There are 14 residues in the CDR3. The germline V gene encodes CDR1 MDHEN and CDR2 SYDVKM. V was clipped by 6 bases and J by 5 bases; unmatched bases: 9. The CDR3 sequence is CASSPRQGWTEAFF. The CDR3 coding sequence is TGTGCCAGCAGCCCTAGACAGGGTTGGACTGAAGCTTTCTTT.

V and J are TRBV2 and TRBJ1-4; 8 positions match TRBD1. This CDR3 is built from 14 residues. The trim removed 6 bases at V and 5 bases at J, leaving 5 bases unmatched. Germline-derived CDR1 and CDR2 are SNHLY and FYNNEI. In nucleotides, the CDR3 is TGTGCCAGCAGACTCGGGACAGGAAATGAAAAACTGTTTTTT. Its protein product is CASRLGTGNEKLFF.

The V gene is TRBV19, the J gene TRBJ2-2; tentative D call: TRBD2 (6 bases). With 0 bases removed from V and 1 base from J, the gap between germline ends came to 9 bases. Germline CDR1 and CDR2: LNHDA and SQIVND (reference sequence). The CDR3 is 16 amino acids. The CDR3 DNA sequence: TGTGCCAGTAGTATAGATCTGGGGGGGAACACCGGGGAGCTGTTTTTT. It codes for CASSIDLGGNTGELFF.

J is TRBJ1-5 and V is TRBV6-6; D is perhaps TRBD1 (5 bases). CDR1 and CDR2 from the germline V gene are MNHNY and SVGAGI (reference sequence). CDR3 length: 15 amino acids. V lost 7 bases, J lost 1 base, and 14 bases lay in between. The CDR3 region has the DNA TGTGCCAGCATAGGAGGGACGGGCAGCAATCAGCCCCAGCATTTT. Protein product: CASIGGTGSNQPQHF.

The V gene is TRBV19, the J gene TRBJ2-7, with D hard to call. Germline V gives CDR1 LNHDA, CDR2 SQIVND (reference sequence). V lost 3 bases to trimming and J lost 7 bases, with 13 bases between them. There are 13 residues in the CDR3. CDR3 loop: CASSIRSGIEQYF. DNA of the CDR3: TGTGCCAGTAGTATTCGATCAGGAATTGAGCAGTACTTC.

The chain is built from TRBV27 and TRBJ1-1; TRBD1 matches 9 bases. CDR1 MNHEY and CDR2 SMNVEV come from the germline V gene (reference sequence). The CDR3 extends over 15 amino acids. With 3 bases clipped from V and 6 bases from J, the junction kept 8 bases outside the gene matches. CDR3 DNA sequence: TGTGCCAGCAGTTTGATTGGACAGGGGTGGGCTGAAGCTTTCTTT. Protein sequence: CASSLIGQGWAEAFF.

The V call is TRBV2, the J call TRBJ2-2; possible D gene TRBD1, 6 bases. Trimming left V 6 bases short and J 4 bases short, with 9 bases between. The CDR3 loop spans 13 amino acids. CDR1 and CDR2 (germline): SNHLY, FYNNEI. CDR3 loop: CASRGQLTGELFF. The CDR3, as DNA: TGTGCCAGCAGAGGACAGCTCACCGGGGAGCTGTTTTTT.

V is TRBV28 and J is TRBJ1-2; 10 nucleotides agree with TRBD1. Per germline, CDR1 MDHEN and CDR2 SYDVKM. J lost 8 bases, V lost 6 bases, and 15 bases had no gene match. The CDR3 totals 16 residues. CDR3 sequence (DNA): TGTGCCAGCAGCGAAACGACAGGGGGCGGCAACAGAGGCTACACCTTC. Protein: CASSETTGGGNRGYTF.

The rearrangement uses TRBV9 and TRBJ1-1; no definite D call. CDR3 length: 13 amino acids. CDR1 and CDR2 (germline): SGDLS, YYNGEE. The V and J ends lost 5 bases and 1 base respectively, with 9 bases between them. CDR3 protein: CASSFDKNTEAFF. CDR3 nucleotides: TGTGCCAGCAGTTTTGACAAGAACACTGAAGCTTTCTTT.

The J gene is TRBJ2-3, the V gene TRBV15; TRBD2 matches 11 bases. Germline V gene data show CDR1 as LNHNV and CDR2 as YYDKDF (reference sequence). This CDR3 comprises 15 residues. After removal of 6 bases from V and 2 bases from J, the junction contained 4 bases not matched to a gene. CDR3 sequence: CATSPSGGTTDTQYF. The CDR3 nucleotides are TGTGCCACCAGTCCTAGCGGGGGGACCACAGATACGCAGTATTTT. Complete variable domain (other parts from reference TRBV15 and TRBJ2-3): DAMVIQNPRYQVTQFGKPVTLSCSQTLNHNVMYWYQQKSSQAPKLLFHYYDKDFNNEADTPDNFQSRRPNTSFCFLDIRSPGLGDTAMYLCATSPSGGTTDTQYFGPGTRLTVL.

The chain employs TRBV27 and TRBJ2-7, with TRBD2 matching 8 bases. Germline V lookup: CDR1 MNHEY, CDR2 SMNVEV (reference sequence). J lost 7 bases, V lost 2 bases, and 7 bases had no gene match. This CDR3 has 14 amino acids. The CDR3 protein is CASSLRGGAFEQYF. CDR3 DNA sequence: TGTGCCAGCAGTTTACGGGGGGGAGCGTTTGAGCAGTACTTC.

V and J are TRBV5-1 and TRBJ1-1; D is ambiguous. The CDR3 length is 15 residues. Germline values: CDR1 SGHRS, CDR2 YFSETQ. Trimming removed 1 base from V and 1 base from J, with 11 bases in between. Written as DNA, the CDR3 is TGCGCCAGCAGCTTGTATCAGGCGCCGAACACTGAAGCTTTCTTT. This codes for CASSLYQAPNTEAFF.

This chain uses TRBV5-8 with TRBJ2-5, with TRBD2 identical over 12 bases. The germline CDR1 and CDR2 sequences are SGHTS and YDEGEE. The CDR3 consists of 16 residues. V lost 0 bases, J lost 4 bases, and 4 bases stayed unmatched. The DNA for the CDR3 is TGTGCCAGCAGCTTGGGGCTAGCGGGGGGGCGAGAGACCCAGTACTTC. Encoded protein: CASSLGLAGGRETQYF. The whole variable domain, remainder taken from reference TRBV5-8 and TRBJ2-5, is EAGVTQSPTHLIKTRGQQATLRCSPISGHTSVYWYQQALGLGLQFLLWYDEGEERNRGNFPPRFSGRQFPNYSSELNVNALELEDSALYLCASSLGLAGGRETQYFGPGTRLLVL.

This clone showed up just once. This CDR3 is CASSQGTVMGEQFF. CDR3 nucleotide sequence: TGCGCCAGCAGCCAGGGGACAGTGATGGGTGAGCAGTTCTTC. The V and J genes are TRBV4-3 and TRBJ2-1; 7 bases agree with TRBD1. The V and J ends lost 3 bases and 9 bases, in that order; junction bases with no gene match: 8. Germline loops: CDR1 LGHNA, CDR2 YSLEER. CDR3 length: 14 amino acids.

J is TRBJ1-2 and V is TRBV11-1, with TRBD1 identical over 7 bases. V lost 0 bases and J lost 4; bases outside the gene matches: 2. Per the germline V gene, CDR1 is SGHAT and CDR2 is FQDESV (reference sequence). The CDR3 sequence is 14 residues long. This CDR3 reads CASSLAQGGYGYTF. CDR3 sequence (DNA): TGTGCCAGCAGCTTAGCCCAGGGGGGCTATGGCTACACCTTC. The full variable domain, in which reference TRBV11-1 and TRBJ1-2 provide the parts outside the CDR3, is EAEVAQSPRYKITEKSQAVAFWCDPISGHATLYWYRQILGQGPELLVQFQDESVVDDSQLPKDRFSAERLKGVDSTLKIQPAELGDSAMYLCASSLAQGGYGYTFGSGTRLTVV.

The chain joins TRBV18 to TRBJ2-1; 8 bases map to TRBD2. V dropped 0 bases and J dropped 6; count of bases not matched to a gene: 1. From germline, CDR1 is KGHSH and CDR2 LQKENI. CDR3 size: 14 residues. DNA of the CDR3: TGTGCCAGCTCACCACCTAGCGGGGCCAATGAGCAGTTCTTC. It codes for CASSPPSGANEQFF.

The V gene is TRBV5-1, the J gene TRBJ1-1; TRBD1 agrees at 7 bases. CDR1 SGHRS and CDR2 YFSETQ come from the germline V gene. This CDR3 contains 14 residues. With V trimmed by 4 bases and J by 2 bases, 5 bases remained unmatched. CDR3 in amino acids: CASSRGQDNTEAFF. The CDR3 nucleotides read TGCGCCAGCAGCAGAGGACAGGATAACACTGAAGCTTTCTTT.

This clone was observed a single time. This rearrangement joins TRBV29-1 to TRBJ2-3; D might be TRBD2 (6 bases). The CDR3 is 16 amino acids. Per germline, CDR1 SQVTM and CDR2 ANQGSEA. Trimming shortened V by 7 bases and J by 3 bases, and 23 bases separated the two germline ends. The CDR3 bases are TGCAGCGCCGACCCTGAGGGTAGCGGATTAACAGATACGCAGTATTTT. Encoded protein: CSADPEGSGLTDTQYF.

This clone was observed once. J is TRBJ2-5 and V is TRBV28; TRBD2 aligns across 7 bases. The CDR3 is 15 amino acids. Germline-derived CDR1 and CDR2 are MDHEN and SYDVKM. Unmatched junction bases numbered 9, after V lost 3 bases and J lost 5 bases. The CDR3 sequence is CASSFGPSGGETQYF. The CDR3 coding sequence is TGTGCCAGCAGTTTCGGTCCCTCGGGGGGTGAGACCCAGTACTTC.

The gene calls are TRBV6-5 and TRBJ1-2, with 9 bases matching TRBD1. Germline-derived CDR1 and CDR2 are MNHEY and SVGAGI. V lost 4 bases and J lost 6; bases outside the gene matches: 6. The CDR3 consists of 14 residues. The CDR3 here is CASSSQGAVNGYTF. The CDR3 nucleotides are TGTGCCAGCAGTTCACAGGGGGCGGTGAATGGCTACACCTTC.

The chain joins TRBV6-5 to TRBJ2-7; perhaps TRBD1 as D (5 bases). Germline CDR1 and CDR2: MNHEY and SVGAGI. The CDR3 is made up of 14 amino acids. V was trimmed by 2 bases and J by 3 bases, leaving 11 bases between them. CDR3 sequence: CASSYQGNFYEQYF. The CDR3 DNA sequence: TGTGCCAGCAGTTACCAGGGAAACTTCTACGAGCAGTACTTC.